These 11 T cell receptor beta chains were all obtained from the same sample, sequenced in a study of Graves' ophthalmopathy and Graves' hyperthyroidism. Amplification from RNA transcripts yielded the TCR beta CDR3 regions. HTBI primers were employed in first-round RT-PCR, then a second-round multiplex PCR followed. Each CDR3 protein gets one entry after TCRdb re-called the multiplex PCR reads with MiXCR. This table holds roughly 36,000 distinct CDR3 sequences, around half found once. Material for sequencing was peripheral blood. The receptor set was obtained from an adult woman with stable Graves' hyperthyroidism.

This clonotype appeared many times. CDR3 loop: CASSIEGSGYTF. The CDR3 DNA reads as TGTGCCAGTAGTATAGAAGGGTCTGGCTACACCTTC. The J gene is TRBJ1-2, the V gene TRBV19; D call uncertain. Germline CDR1 and CDR2: LNHDA and SQIVND (reference sequence). This CDR3 has 12 residues. V dropped 0 bases and J dropped 7 bases, with 6 bases sitting between them. Variable domain in full (rest from reference TRBV19 and TRBJ1-2): DGGITQSPKYLFRKEGQNVTLSCEQNLNHDAMYWYRQDPGQGLRLIYYSQIVNDFQKGDIAEGYSVSREKKESFPLTVTSAQKNPTAFYLCASSIEGSGYTFGSGTRLTVV.

J is TRBJ2-7 and V is TRBV7-2; D not resolved. Trimming removed 1 base from V and 4 bases from J, with 5 bases in between. The CDR3 runs 12 residues. Germline V gene lookup returns CDR1 SGHTA and CDR2 FQGNSA. Here the CDR3 DNA reads TGTGCCAGCAGCTTAGTTGGTTACGAGCAGTACTTC. This encodes CASSLVGYEQYF.

This clonotype was seen at least ten times. The chain couples TRBV27 to TRBJ2-7, with 9 bases lining up with TRBD2. The CDR3 loop spans 14 amino acids. Germline CDR1 MNHEY, CDR2 SMNVEV (reference sequence). Unmatched junction bases numbered 10, after V lost 6 bases and J lost 7 bases. The CDR3 sequence is CASSFGSGSGEQYF. The CDR3 DNA follows: TGTGCCAGCAGCTTTGGTAGCGGGAGCGGAGAGCAGTACTTC.

This clonotype appeared many times. The genes are TRBV6-6 and TRBJ2-5, with TRBD2 identical over 9 bases. Germline values: CDR1 MNHNY, CDR2 SVGAGI (reference sequence). The V segment lost 8 bases and the J segment 2 bases; nucleotides outside the gene matches: 12. The CDR3 is made up of 16 amino acids. CDR3 residues: CASGPLAGNLQETQYF. The CDR3 nucleotides are TGTGCCAGCGGTCCTCTAGCGGGGAACCTACAAGAGACCCAGTACTTC.

The chain recombines TRBV7-6 with TRBJ2-7, with 11 bases that match TRBD2. The CDR3 runs 14 residues. The germline gives CDR1 SGHVS, CDR2 FNYEAQ. V trimming: 6 bases; J trimming: 5 bases; junction bases outside the gene matches: 6. This CDR3 reads CASSGSGRANEQYF. Written as DNA, the CDR3 is TGTGCCAGCAGTGGTAGCGGGAGGGCCAACGAGCAGTACTTC.

The chain has TRBV15 and TRBJ1-1; possible D gene TRBD1, 5 bases. V lost 1 base and J lost 4, with 10 bases in between. From germline, CDR1 is LNHNV and CDR2 YYDKDF (reference sequence). The CDR3 runs 14 residues. The CDR3 protein is CATSRGGDSTEAFF. The DNA of the CDR3 is TGTGCCACCAGCAGAGGGGGGGATAGCACTGAAGCTTTCTTT.

V gene TRBV10-3 combines with J gene TRBJ2-5; maybe TRBD2 (5 bases). Trimming pared 10 bases from V and 4 bases from J, leaving 13 bases between. Germline V gene sequence: CDR1 ENHRY, CDR2 SYGVKD. The CDR3 consists of 12 residues. For the CDR3, the DNA is TGTGCCAGCAGCGGACCGGGAGAGACCCAGTACTTC. As protein: CASSGPGETQYF.

Worth noting for this clonotype: A read error may explain this, as a much larger clone is one base away. No conserved phenylalanine or tryptophan ends this CDR3, so it is likely a read error. The chain has TRBV7-8 and TRBJ2-7, with 10 bases identical to TRBD1. Germline-derived CDR1 and CDR2 are SGHVS and FQNEAQ. The CDR3 runs 14 residues. Unmatched junction bases numbered 4, after V lost 6 bases and J lost 2 bases. The CDR3 here is CASSPGTGAYEQYL. The CDR3 bases are TGTGCCAGCAGTCCCGGGACAGGGGCCTACGAGCAGTACCTC.

This clonotype showed up many times. The V gene is TRBV11-2, the J gene TRBJ1-1, with D hard to call. The germline V gene has CDR1 SGHAT and CDR2 FQNNGV. Trimming pared 1 base from V and 0 bases from J, leaving 9 bases between. The CDR3 covers 15 residues. CDR3 protein: CASSLGPGLNTEAFF. CDR3 coding DNA: TGTGCCAGCAGCTTAGGTCCGGGCCTGAACACTGAAGCTTTCTTT.

Note on this clonotype: This may arise from a read error, as a much more abundant clone is one base away. This chain joins TRBV11-2 and TRBJ2-3; D call uncertain. This CDR3 contains 14 residues. Germline-derived CDR1 and CDR2 are SGHAT and FQNNGV. CDR3 residues: CASGLGASGDTQYF. In DNA form, the CDR3 reads TGTGCCAGCGGCTTAGGAGCATCCGGGGATACGCAGTATTTT.

This clonotype was observed at least ten times. The J gene is TRBJ1-4, the V gene TRBV4-1; tentative D call: TRBD1 (5 bases). This CDR3 region has 14 residues. V was shortened by 0 bases and J by 5 bases, with 7 bases between the two germline ends. Germline CDR1 is MGHRA and CDR2 is YSYEKL. CDR3 protein: CASSQDRENEKLFF. The CDR3 region has the DNA TGCGCCAGCAGCCAAGACAGGGAGAATGAAAAACTGTTTTTT.